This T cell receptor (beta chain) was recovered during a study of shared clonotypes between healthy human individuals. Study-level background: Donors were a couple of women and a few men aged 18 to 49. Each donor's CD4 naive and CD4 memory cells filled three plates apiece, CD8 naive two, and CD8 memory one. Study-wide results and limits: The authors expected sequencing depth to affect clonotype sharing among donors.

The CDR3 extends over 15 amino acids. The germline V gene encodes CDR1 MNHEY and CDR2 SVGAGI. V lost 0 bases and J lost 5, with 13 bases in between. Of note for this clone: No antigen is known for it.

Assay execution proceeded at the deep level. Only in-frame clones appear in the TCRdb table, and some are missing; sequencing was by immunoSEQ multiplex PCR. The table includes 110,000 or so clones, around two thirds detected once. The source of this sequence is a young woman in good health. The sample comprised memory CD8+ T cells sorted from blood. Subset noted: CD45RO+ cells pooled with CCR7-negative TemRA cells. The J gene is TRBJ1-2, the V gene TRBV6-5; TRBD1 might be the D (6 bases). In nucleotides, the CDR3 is TGTGCCAGCAGTTACTCGAAGGGGGGTCGGTATGGCTACACCTTC. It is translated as CASSYSKGGRYGYTF.